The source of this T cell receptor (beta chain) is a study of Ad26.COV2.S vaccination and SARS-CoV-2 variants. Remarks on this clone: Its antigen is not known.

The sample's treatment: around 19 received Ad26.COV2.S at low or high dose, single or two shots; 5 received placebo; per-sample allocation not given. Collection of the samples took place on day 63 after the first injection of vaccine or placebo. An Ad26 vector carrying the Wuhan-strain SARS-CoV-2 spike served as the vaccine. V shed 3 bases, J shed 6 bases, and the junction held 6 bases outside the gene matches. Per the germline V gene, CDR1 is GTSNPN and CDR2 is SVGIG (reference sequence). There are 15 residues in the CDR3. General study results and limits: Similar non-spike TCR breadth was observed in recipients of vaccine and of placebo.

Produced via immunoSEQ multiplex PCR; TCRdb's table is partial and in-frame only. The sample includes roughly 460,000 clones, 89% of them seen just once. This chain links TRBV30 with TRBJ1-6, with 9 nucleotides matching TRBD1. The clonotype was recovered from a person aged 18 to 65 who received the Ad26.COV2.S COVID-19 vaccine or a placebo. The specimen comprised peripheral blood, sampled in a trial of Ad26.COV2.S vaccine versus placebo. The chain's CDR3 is CAWSLSDRGNSPLHF. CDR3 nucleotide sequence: TGTGCCTGGAGCCTATCGGACAGGGGTAATTCACCCCTCCACTTT.